The TCR beta chain under discussion was sequenced for a study of OX40 agonist ivuxolimab in advanced cancers. In the study overall: Ivuxolimab, which patients received intravenously every 2 weeks, was dosed at 0.01 to 10 mg/kg.

CDR3 length equals 12 residues. CDR1 is GTSNPN and CDR2 is SVGIG in the germline V gene (reference sequence). With V trimmed by 5 bases and J by 1 base, 1 base remained unmatched. At baseline, cycle 4 day 1, and cycle 7 day 1, blood was sampled. Points from the study as a whole: Circulating CD4+ and CD8+ T cells showed clonal expansion by week 6 at 0.1 to 3.0 mg/kg.

Clones were read by immunoSEQ multiplex PCR, and TCRdb kept only the in-frame ones, dropping some. The table records 60,000 to 75,000 clones, about four fifths of them present only once. This clone was detected a few times. What it recognizes is unknown. The chain joins TRBV30 to TRBJ1-1; 7 bases fit TRBD1. The TCR originated in an adult with an advanced solid tumor such as melanoma, head and neck, liver or kidney cancer. The specimen was CD4+ or CD8+ T cells sorted from blood, collected in a trial of the OX40 agonist ivuxolimab. The CDR3 DNA reads TGTGCCTGGCGGACAGGGAACACTGAAGCTTTCTTT. Protein: CAWRTGNTEAFF.